A single sample gave rise to the 17 T cell receptor beta chains below, sequenced in a study of a mutant IDH1 vaccine in newly diagnosed glioma. Sequencing used immunoSEQ multiplex PCR; TCRdb keeps in-frame clones, though not all of them. The top ten clones hold around 15% of a sample with about 39,000 clones, 80% of them seen once. For these receptors, no antigen is known. Time point here: week 11, during vaccination. Every single dose of the vaccine, 300 ug of mutant IDH1 20-mer peptide, came with topical imiquimod. Source: peripheral blood mononuclear cells (PBMCs), taken from a glioma patient whose treatment included an IDH1 peptide vaccine. These receptors originate from a woman between 25 and 40 years old with glioma. Some clones in this sample may be carry-over from other donors' samples.

By sample share, this clone is medium-sized (0.01 to 0.1%). At the DNA level, this CDR3 is encoded by other sequences in the same sample as well. The chain carries TRBV29-1 and TRBJ1-4, with D possibly being TRBD1 (6 bases). V dropped 4 bases and J dropped 1 base, with 10 bases sitting between them. Germline CDR1 is SQVTM and CDR2 is ANQGSEA. The CDR3 totals 14 residues. For the CDR3, the DNA is TGCAGCGTTGGGGCACAGGGAACTAATGAAAAACTGTTTTTT. Its translation: CSVGAQGTNEKLFF.

The chain links TRBV18 to TRBJ1-2; perhaps TRBD1 as D (6 bases). Germline V gene data show CDR1 as KGHSH and CDR2 as LQKENI. The CDR3 has 13 amino acids. V shed 5 bases and J shed 8 bases, with 15 bases lying between them. CDR3 sequence: CASSSTGIEGYTF. CDR3 sequence (DNA): TGTGCCAGCTCATCAACAGGGATAGAGGGCTACACCTTC.

V is TRBV30 and J is TRBJ2-2; D is undetermined. The germline V gene encodes CDR1 GTSNPN and CDR2 SVGIG (reference sequence). Between the trimmed V and J ends, which lost 5 bases and 8 bases, there was a span of 9 bases. There are 11 residues in the CDR3. The CDR3 region is CAWEQEGELFF. The DNA of the CDR3 is TGTGCCTGGGAACAAGAAGGGGAGCTGTTTTTT.

A few counts support this clone. The chain couples TRBV4-2 to TRBJ2-7; D possibly corresponds to TRBD2 (5 bases). The CDR3 contains 15 residues. The V gene's germline CDR1 is LGHNA and CDR2 YNFKEQ. V shed 0 bases and J shed 2 bases, with 11 bases lying between them. As DNA, the CDR3 is TGTGCCAGCAGCCAAGAAAGCGGCTTAGCCTACGAGCAGTACTTC. Its protein is CASSQESGLAYEQYF.

This chain uses TRBV5-6 with TRBJ1-1; D call uncertain. The V end lost 5 bases, the J end lost 1 base, and 9 bases lay between the germline ends. CDR1 is SGHDT, CDR2 YYEEEE, per germline. The CDR3 length is 13 residues. CDR3 sequence reads: CASRTSRNTEAFF. CDR3 nucleotide sequence: TGTGCCAGCAGAACCTCGAGGAACACTGAAGCTTTCTTT.

The V and J genes are TRBV5-1 and TRBJ2-5; 8 nucleotides match TRBD2. The CDR3 is made up of 16 amino acids. V lost 3 bases and J lost 1; bases outside the gene matches: 8. Germline V gene lookup returns CDR1 SGHRS and CDR2 YFSETQ. CDR3 region: CASSSGASGFQETQYF. DNA for the CDR3: TGCGCCAGCAGCTCGGGGGCTAGCGGGTTCCAAGAGACCCAGTACTTC.

This chain connects TRBV7-3 to TRBJ1-1; the D is unclear. The CDR3 is 14 residues long. Germline assignment: CDR1 SGHTA and CDR2 FQGTGA. The ends were cut back, 5 bases at V and 1 base at J, with 11 bases in the middle. CDR3 nucleotides: TGTGCCAGCAGCCTCGGACCAAGGAACACTGAAGCTTTCTTT. Translation gives CASSLGPRNTEAFF. The full variable domain, completed using reference TRBV7-3 and TRBJ1-1, is GAGVSQTPSNKVTEKGKYVELRCDPISGHTALYWYRQSLGQGPEFLIYFQGTGAADDSGLPNDRFFAVRPEGSVSTLKIQRTERGDSAVYLCASSLGPRNTEAFFGQGTRLTVV.

The chain is built from TRBV11-2 and TRBJ1-1, with D tentatively TRBD1 (5 bases). V was shortened by 0 bases and J by 10 bases, with 9 bases between the two germline ends. The germline V gene encodes CDR1 SGHAT and CDR2 FQNNGV. The length of the CDR3 is 12 residues. The chain's CDR3 is CASSLDRRGAFF. The CDR3 bases are TGTGCCAGCAGCTTAGACCGGAGGGGAGCTTTCTTT.

The chain links TRBV27 to TRBJ1-2, with TRBD1 identical over 12 bases. With 5 bases clipped from V and 7 bases from J, the junction kept 11 bases outside the gene matches. This CDR3 contains 16 residues. Germline lookup yields CDR1 MNHEY and CDR2 SMNVEV (reference sequence). In DNA form, the CDR3 reads TGTGCCAGCAGTCCAGAACCGGGACAGGGGGCTTCTGGCTACACCTTC. It is translated as CASSPEPGQGASGYTF.

The V call is TRBV7-8, the J call TRBJ2-2; TRBD2 agrees at 7 bases. This CDR3 spans 17 amino acids. Germline-derived CDR1 and CDR2 are SGHVS and FQNEAQ. V was pared by 6 bases and J by 2 bases, with 12 bases of the junction left unmatched. CDR3 in DNA: TGTGCCAGCAGTCAACCCAGGGAGGGAGCAAACACCGGGGAGCTGTTTTTT. As protein: CASSQPREGANTGELFF.

This clone was seen a single time. The chain joins TRBV5-4 to TRBJ2-7; D remains unclear. The CDR3 contains 15 residues. Trimming pared 0 bases from V and 2 bases from J, leaving 12 bases between. Germline V gives CDR1 SGHNT, CDR2 YYREEE (reference sequence). CDR3 bases: TGTGCCAGCAGCTTGGCGCAGGACCCTGCCTACGAGCAGTACTTC. Its translation is CASSLAQDPAYEQYF.

A word on this clone: The junction departs from germline at one end; a sequencing error may be responsible. The chain has TRBV7-7 and TRBJ2-3; maybe TRBD2 (7 bases). This CDR3 region has 15 residues. The germline V gene has CDR1 SSHAT and CDR2 FNYEAQ (reference sequence). The CDR3 is CASSLVGGQADTQYF. The CDR3, as DNA: TGTGCTAGCAGCTTAGTGGGGGGGCAAGCAGATACGCAGTATTTT.

The genes are TRBV6-5 and TRBJ2-1; TRBD2 might be the D (6 bases). The CDR3 covers 13 residues. Trimming took 5 bases from V and 7 from J, leaving 12 bases between them. In germline, CDR1 is MNHEY, CDR2 SVGAGI. The CDR3: CASSPWDWNEQFF. The CDR3 coding sequence is TGTGCCAGCAGTCCGTGGGACTGGAATGAGCAGTTCTTC.

The rearrangement uses TRBV18 and TRBJ2-1; TRBD2 matches at 14 bases. Looked up from germline, CDR1 is KGHSH and CDR2 is LQKENI. The CDR3 length is 15 residues. V dropped 2 bases and J dropped 8; count of bases not matched to a gene: 2. Here the CDR3 reads CASSPGTSGSDEQFF. CDR3 bases: TGTGCCAGCTCACCAGGGACTAGCGGGAGCGATGAGCAGTTCTTC.

The chain uses TRBV7-9 and TRBJ1-1; D not certain. The germline V and J ends were trimmed by 3 bases and 4 bases, with 6 bases remaining between them. CDR1 and CDR2 (germline): SEHNR, FQNEAQ (reference sequence). The CDR3 sequence is 12 residues long. For the CDR3, the DNA is TGTGCCAGCAGCTTTGACCCCACTGAAGCTTTCTTT. Residues: CASSFDPTEAFF.

In this sample, this clone turned up a few times. The chain is built from TRBV7-6 and TRBJ1-4; 7 bases line up with TRBD1. This CDR3 contains 13 residues. After removal of 5 bases from V and 4 bases from J, the junction contained 1 base not matched to a gene. The germline gives CDR1 SGHVS, CDR2 FNYEAQ. The CDR3 region is CASSRDSNEKLFF. In DNA form, the CDR3 reads TGTGCCAGCAGCCGGGACAGTAATGAAAAACTGTTTTTT.

This clone was seen a handful of times. The chain uses TRBV7-8 and TRBJ1-1; the D is unclear. CDR1 and CDR2 from the germline V gene are SGHVS and FQNEAQ. CDR3 length: 13 amino acids. The V and J ends lost 6 bases and 4 bases respectively, with 12 bases between them. The CDR3 DNA is TGTGCCAGCAGGCCTTTTATCGGCACTGAAGCTTTCTTT. Protein: CASRPFIGTEAFF.